A single sample is the source of the 24 T cell receptor beta chains below, sequenced in a study of OX40 agonist ivuxolimab in advanced cancers. Sequencing was performed with immunoSEQ multiplex PCR; in TCRdb, only in-frame clones are kept and a portion is missing. Of fewer than 70,000 clones listed, about 92% are singletons. Sequences were derived from CD4+ or CD8+ T cells sorted from blood, sampled in a trial of the OX40 agonist ivuxolimab. The receptors were gathered from an adult with an advanced solid tumor such as melanoma, head and neck, liver or kidney cancer.

This chain connects TRBV7-8 to TRBJ2-1; the D call may be TRBD1 or TRBD2 (5 bases each). Trimming took off 1 base at V and 0 bases at J, with 10 bases between the two ends. Germline V CDR1 and CDR2: SGHVS, FQNEAQ. The CDR3 is made up of 16 amino acids. CDR3 loop: CASSLDEGSSYNEQFF. Written as DNA, the CDR3 is TGTGCCAGCAGCTTAGATGAGGGGAGCTCCTACAATGAGCAGTTCTTC.

The chain combines TRBV30 with TRBJ1-2, with no clear D. CDR1 is GTSNPN and CDR2 is SVGIG in the germline V gene (reference sequence). The V gene lost 5 bases and the J gene lost 12 bases, with 16 bases spanning the gap. This CDR3 spans 11 amino acids. The CDR3 bases are TGTGCCTGGGCCGGGATTGTGGGTGACACCTTC. Residues: CAWAGIVGDTF.

This chain uses TRBV4-1 with TRBJ1-6; no clear D. The length of the CDR3 is 14 residues. CDR1 MGHRA and CDR2 YSYEKL come from the germline V gene. V gave up 0 bases and J gave up 8 bases, with 8 bases separating them. CDR3 residues: CASSQEVRDSPLHF. The CDR3 region has the DNA TGCGCCAGCAGCCAAGAAGTAAGGGATTCACCCCTCCACTTT.

The J gene is TRBJ2-5, the V gene TRBV5-1; D possibly corresponds to TRBD1 (6 bases). CDR1 SGHRS and CDR2 YFSETQ come from the germline V gene. The CDR3 loop spans 13 amino acids. V gave up 2 bases and J gave up 5 bases, with 10 bases separating them. The chain's CDR3 is CASSLNRVETQYF. The CDR3 region has the DNA TGCGCCAGCAGCTTAAACAGGGTGGAGACCCAGTACTTC.

The chain links TRBV6-1 to TRBJ2-7; D may be TRBD2 (6 bases). V lost 8 bases to trimming and J lost 6 bases, with 23 bases between them. The CDR3 runs 15 residues. Germline-derived CDR1 and CDR2 are MNHNS and SASEGT. The CDR3, as DNA: TGTGCCAGCGGAGGTCGGACGGGGGAATGGGGCGAGCAGTACTTC. Translation gives CASGGRTGEWGEQYF.

About this clone: The identical CDR3 is also encoded by other nucleotide sequences in the sample. The CDR3 loop is CALGRLHSPLHF. CDR3 nucleotides: TGTGCCTTAGGACGCTTACATTCACCCCTCCACTTT. The chain is built from TRBV30 and TRBJ1-6; no firm D call. CDR1 is GTSNPN, CDR2 SVGIG, per germline (reference sequence). The CDR3 sequence is 12 residues long. The V and J ends lost 7 bases and 8 bases respectively, with 12 bases between them.

The CDR3 DNA reads TGTGCCAGTAGTTGGAGTAGCAATCAGCCCCAGCATTTT. This sequence encodes CASSWSSNQPQHF. The chain has TRBV19 and TRBJ1-5; no reliable D call. Deletions cut 5 bases from V and 0 bases from J, with 5 bases between. CDR3 size: 13 residues. The germline V gene has CDR1 LNHDA and CDR2 SQIVND (reference sequence).

The chain has TRBV19 and TRBJ1-4; D remains ambiguous. The CDR3 totals 17 residues. V lost 7 bases, J lost 0 bases, and 18 bases lay in between. Germline CDR1 and CDR2: LNHDA and SQIVND (reference sequence). The CDR3 sequence is CASNENRMIATNEKLFF. DNA for the CDR3: TGTGCCAGTAACGAGAACAGAATGATTGCAACTAATGAAAAACTGTTTTTT.

The chain employs TRBV10-2 and TRBJ1-3; no reliable D call. Trimming left V 3 bases short and J 0 bases short, with 9 bases between. The CDR3 has 15 residues. Germline CDR1 is WSHSY and CDR2 is SAAADI. The CDR3 loop is CASSDKGSSGNTIYF. CDR3 in DNA: TGCGCCAGCAGTGATAAGGGATCCTCTGGAAACACCATATATTTT.

CDR3 in DNA: TGTGCCAGTAGCGTATCAGCCGAGAAGACCCAGTACTTC. As protein: CASSVSAEKTQYF. V and J are TRBV19 and TRBJ2-5; D not certain. Germline CDR1 and CDR2: LNHDA and SQIVND (reference sequence). This CDR3 spans 13 amino acids. V gave up 6 bases and J gave up 6 bases, with 14 bases separating them.

The CDR3 sequence is CASSPETGNEKLFF. The CDR3 DNA is TGTGCCAGCAGCCCCGAAACGGGTAATGAAAAACTGTTTTTT. The rearrangement links TRBV11-2 to TRBJ1-4; D gene ambiguous. This CDR3 is 14 amino acids long. Germline loops: CDR1 SGHAT, CDR2 FQNNGV. The V gene lost 5 bases and the J gene lost 4 bases, with 11 bases spanning the gap.

The rearrangement uses TRBV12-5 and TRBJ2-6; 7 positions match TRBD1. The CDR3 is made up of 14 amino acids. Germline V gene lookup returns CDR1 LGHNT and CDR2 FRNRAP. With 6 bases clipped from V and 2 bases from J, the junction kept 1 base outside the gene matches. CDR3 protein: CASGGTAGANVLTF. The DNA for the CDR3 is TGTGCTAGTGGCGGGACAGCTGGGGCCAACGTCCTGACTTTC.

This chain joins TRBV5-5 and TRBJ2-5; D gene uncertain. Germline values: CDR1 SGHKS, CDR2 YYEKEE (reference sequence). Trimming removed 3 bases at V and 1 base at J, with 16 bases between. The CDR3 covers 16 residues. In DNA, the CDR3 is TGTGCCAGCAGCTCGGGTGGGCATAGCCGCCAAGAGACCCAGTACTTC. Translating gives CASSSGGHSRQETQYF.

This clone was seen a single time. J is TRBJ2-3 and V is TRBV5-1; 11 nucleotides align to TRBD2. The ends lost 4 bases at V and 2 bases at J; junction bases unmatched: 6. Per germline, CDR1 SGHRS and CDR2 YFSETQ. CDR3 length: 16 amino acids. CDR3 nucleotide sequence: TGCGCCAGCAGCCCACCTAGCGGGGGGAACACAGATACGCAGTATTTT. Protein product: CASSPPSGGNTDTQYF. Full variable domain (remainder filled in from reference TRBV5-1 and TRBJ2-3): KAGVTQTPRYLIKTRGQQVTLSCSPISGHRSVSWYQQTPGQGLQFLFEYFSETQRNKGNFPGRFSGRQFSNSRSEMNVSTLELGDSALYLCASSPPSGGNTDTQYFGPGTRLTVL.

V is TRBV5-1 and J is TRBJ2-5; a possible D gene is TRBD2 (5 bases). This CDR3 has 16 residues. CDR1 SGHRS and CDR2 YFSETQ come from the germline V gene. V lost 8 bases and J 1 base, leaving 21 bases between the germline ends. The CDR3 coding sequence is TGCGCCAGTCACCTGGGAGCGCCAGTTGTCCAAGAGACCCAGTACTTC. Protein sequence: CASHLGAPVVQETQYF.

CDR3 DNA sequence: TGCGCCAGCAGCTGGACAGGGCCCGAGACCCAGTACTTC. Its translation is CASSWTGPETQYF. The J gene is TRBJ2-5, the V gene TRBV5-1, with TRBD1 matching over 8 bases. V lost 3 bases, J lost 5 bases, and 3 bases stayed unmatched. This CDR3 is built from 13 residues. Per germline, CDR1 SGHRS and CDR2 YFSETQ.

V is TRBV5-8 and J is TRBJ1-1; 8 nucleotides agree with TRBD1. Germline lookup yields CDR1 SGHTS and CDR2 YDEGEE. The trim removed 0 bases at V and 6 bases at J, leaving 10 bases unmatched. The CDR3 is made up of 16 amino acids. For the CDR3, the DNA is TGTGCCAGCAGCTTGGCCGGTGGACAGGGAGAATCTGAAGCTTTCTTT. Amino acids: CASSLAGGQGESEAFF.

V gene TRBV19 combines with J gene TRBJ2-2, with D possibly being TRBD1 (6 bases). Germline CDR1 LNHDA, CDR2 SQIVND (reference sequence). CDR3 size: 13 residues. The V end lost 9 bases, the J end lost 7 bases, and 15 bases lay between the germline ends. The chain's CDR3 is CASGRTDSGELFF. In DNA form, the CDR3 reads TGTGCCAGCGGAAGGACAGATAGCGGGGAGCTGTTTTTT.

V usage is TRBV11-1 and J usage is TRBJ2-5; 9 bases line up with TRBD2. Per the germline V gene, CDR1 is SGHAT and CDR2 is FQDESV (reference sequence). With 4 bases clipped from V and 5 bases from J, the junction kept 8 bases outside the gene matches. This CDR3 is 15 amino acids long. The CDR3 DNA is TGTGCCAGCAGCTACTGGCGGGGGGGCCCGGAGACCCAGTACTTC. This gives the protein CASSYWRGGPETQYF.

The gene calls are TRBV4-1 and TRBJ2-7; 9 bases fit TRBD1. The CDR3 totals 15 residues. The trim removed 3 bases at V and 6 bases at J, leaving 9 bases unmatched. CDR1 is MGHRA and CDR2 is YSYEKL in the germline V gene. The DNA of the CDR3 is TGCGCCAGCAGCCACCCGGGACAGGGCATCCTCGAGCAGTACTTC. The encoded protein is CASSHPGQGILEQYF.

CDR3: CATSSTQGAPLHF. CDR3 in DNA: TGTGCCACCAGCAGTACACAGGGAGCACCCCTCCACTTT. J is TRBJ1-6 and V is TRBV15; possibly TRBD1 for D (6 bases). Trimming removed 3 bases from V and 11 bases from J, with 11 bases in between. Germline-derived CDR1 and CDR2 are LNHNV and YYDKDF (reference sequence). The CDR3 sequence is 13 residues long.

The V gene is TRBV2, the J gene TRBJ2-3, with 9 positions matching TRBD2. Germline V lookup: CDR1 SNHLY, CDR2 FYNNEI. After removal of 7 bases from V and 0 bases from J, the junction contained 26 bases not matched to a gene. The CDR3 is 22 amino acids. The CDR3 sequence: CASKERTTGLVSSGASTDTQYF. In nucleotides, the CDR3 is TGTGCCAGCAAAGAGAGGACTACAGGGCTCGTCTCTAGCGGGGCTAGCACAGATACGCAGTATTTT.

This clone was counted only a few times. The chain has TRBV5-1 and TRBJ2-5; D possibly corresponds to TRBD2 (6 bases). Germline V gene data show CDR1 as SGHRS and CDR2 as YFSETQ. The V gene lost 0 bases and the J gene lost 5 bases, with 11 bases spanning the gap. The CDR3 loop spans 14 amino acids. The CDR3 here is CASSLALALETQYF. CDR3 DNA: TGCGCCAGCAGCTTGGCACTAGCTCTGGAGACCCAGTACTTC.

This chain links TRBV11-2 with TRBJ1-4; 8 nucleotides align to TRBD1. Germline CDR1 SGHAT, CDR2 FQNNGV. V lost 6 bases and J lost 4; bases outside the gene matches: 10. The CDR3 is 16 amino acids. CDR3: CASSLLEGQVNEKLFF. In DNA form, the CDR3 reads TGTGCCAGCAGTCTATTAGAGGGACAGGTTAATGAAAAACTGTTTTTT. The entire variable domain, with the rest obtained from reference TRBV11-2 and TRBJ1-4, is as follows: EAGVAQSPRYKIIEKRQSVAFWCNPISGHATLYWYQQILGQGPKLLIQFQNNGVVDDSQLPKDRFSAERLKGVDSTLKIQPAKLEDSAVYLCASSLLEGQVNEKLFFGSGTQLSVL.